These T cell receptor beta chains were read from a single sample in a study of blood T cell repertoires in COVID-19. Clones were sequenced by immunoSEQ multiplex PCR, and TCRdb holds only the in-frame ones, with some missing. The table has about 180,000 clones, around 83% seen once; the top ten hold about 7.1%. Sequencing was performed on peripheral blood. The receptors come from a woman between 70 and 85 years old with COVID-19, enrolled during active disease. CDR3s include the opening cysteine and the closing phenylalanine or tryptophan. A D gene is named only where the DNA matches it firmly. Clone size is not always given. Where it is, it says once, few, many or a class for expanded clones.

V: TRBV6-6; J: TRBJ1-6; size: NA; length: 17; D: TRBD1; DNA: TGTGCCAGCAGCCGAGACAGGGGATCCGGTTCAAATTCACCCCTCCACTTT; CDR3: CASSRDRGSGSNSPLHF
V: TRBV6-6; J: TRBJ1-4; size: NA; length: 14; D: NA; DNA: TGTGCCAGCAGTCGGGGGGGGGCCGTGGAAAAACTGTTTTTT; CDR3: CASSRGGAVEKLFF
V: TRBV6-4; J: TRBJ2-7; size: once; length: 15; D: NA; DNA: TGTGCCAGCAAGCGCGGACTTCCCAAAACCTACGAGCAGTACTTC; CDR3: CASKRGLPKTYEQYF
V: TRBV28; J: TRBJ2-3; size: NA; length: 16; D: TRBD2; DNA: TGTGCCAGCAGTTTGGGGCTAGCGGGAGAGACAGATACGCAGTATTTT; CDR3: CASSLGLAGETDTQYF
V: TRBV7-2; J: TRBJ1-5; size: NA; length: 14; D: NA; DNA: TGTGCCAGCAGCTACCAGGGTAGCAATCAGCCCCAGCATTTT; CDR3: CASSYQGSNQPQHF
V: TRBV6-5; J: TRBJ2-1; size: NA; length: 14; D: NA; DNA: TGTGCCAGCAGTTTAATTTCGGGATACAATGAGCAGTTCTTC; CDR3: CASSLISGYNEQFF
V: TRBV3-1/TRBV3-2; J: TRBJ2-2; size: once; length: 17; D: TRBD2; DNA: TGTGCCAGCAGCCAAGCTAGCGGGAGTAAGGATACCGGGGAGCTGTTTTTT; CDR3: CASSQASGSKDTGELFF
V: TRBV5-6; J: TRBJ2-3; size: NA; length: 19; D: TRBD2; DNA: TGTGCCAGCAGCTTCATCGAAGGAGGGACTAGCGGTAACACAGATACGCAGTATTTT; CDR3: CASSFIEGGTSGNTDTQYF
V: TRBV7-8; J: TRBJ2-1; size: NA; length: 15; D: NA; DNA: TGTGCCAGCAGCCGCACGGAGGGTGCCTACAATGAGCAGTTCTTC; CDR3: CASSRTEGAYNEQFF
V: TRBV4-2; J: TRBJ2-4; size: NA; length: 16; D: NA; DNA: TGTGCCAGCAGCCAAGACTACGAACTAGCCAAAAACATTCAGTACTTC; CDR3: CASSQDYELAKNIQYF
V: TRBV6-2/TRBV6-3; J: TRBJ2-7; size: NA; length: 16; D: TRBD2; DNA: TGTGCCAGCAGTTACCCAGCGGGAGGCTCCGGGGACGAGCAGTACTTC; CDR3: CASSYPAGGSGDEQYF
V: TRBV10-3; J: TRBJ2-2; size: NA; length: 18; D: TRBD1; DNA: TGTGCCATCAGTGACTCGGGAACCGGGACAGGGGTCACCGGGGAGCTGTTTTTT; CDR3: CAISDSGTGTGVTGELFF
V: TRBV6-5; J: TRBJ2-1; size: NA; length: 15; D: TRBD2; DNA: TGTGCCAGCAGTAAGGGACTAGCGGGAAACAATGAGCAGTTCTTC; CDR3: CASSKGLAGNNEQFF
V: TRBV27; J: TRBJ1-2; size: NA; length: 16; D: NA; DNA: TGTGCCAGCAGGCCCTCGTCCCCTACAGGGTCATATGGCTACACCTTC; CDR3: CASRPSSPTGSYGYTF
V: TRBV6-5; J: TRBJ1-4; size: NA; length: 15; D: TRBD1; DNA: TGTGCCAGCAGTACGCTACAGGGGGTAATTGAAAAACTGTTTTTT; CDR3: CASSTLQGVIEKLFF
V: TRBV10-3; J: TRBJ2-3; size: NA; length: 17; D: TRBD2; DNA: TGTGCCATCAGTGAGTCGATTGCGGGAGGGAGCACAGATACGCAGTATTTT; CDR3: CAISESIAGGSTDTQYF
V: TRBV19; J: TRBJ1-2; size: NA; length: 15; D: TRBD1; DNA: TGTGCCAGTATTCGGACAGGACCTACGAACTATGGCTACACCTTC; CDR3: CASIRTGPTNYGYTF
V: TRBV9; J: TRBJ1-1; size: few; length: 13; D: NA; DNA: TGTGCCAGCAGCGTAGAGGGGCGAACTGAAGCTTTCTTT; CDR3: CASSVEGRTEAFF
V: TRBV7-8; J: TRBJ1-1; size: NA; length: 13; D: NA; DNA: TGTGCCAGCAGCTTGGGACAGAACACTGAAGCTTTCTTT; CDR3: CASSLGQNTEAFF
V: TRBV3-1/TRBV3-2; J: TRBJ2-5; size: NA; length: 15; D: TRBD2; DNA: TGTGCCAGCAGCCGACGGACTAGCGGGAGCGAGACCCAGTACTTC; CDR3: CASSRRTSGSETQYF
V: TRBV11-2; J: TRBJ2-5; size: NA; length: 16; D: TRBD1; DNA: TGTGCCAGCAGCTCGAGACTTCCGGGACAGCAAGAGACCCAGTACTTC; CDR3: CASSSRLPGQQETQYF
V: TRBV7-2; J: TRBJ2-1; size: NA; length: 15; D: TRBD2; DNA: TGTGCCAGCAGCTTAGCTAGCGGGGAATTCAATGAGCAGTTCTTC; CDR3: CASSLASGEFNEQFF
V: TRBV30; J: TRBJ2-3; size: few; length: 14; D: NA; DNA: TGTGCCTGGAGTGTACAGGGTGGTACAGATACGCAGTATTTT; CDR3: CAWSVQGGTDTQYF
V: TRBV24-1; J: TRBJ2-5; size: NA; length: 15; D: NA; DNA: TGTGCCACCGAGGGAAAAGGAACGGAACAAGAGACCCAGTACTTC; CDR3: CATEGKGTEQETQYF
V: TRBV7-2; J: TRBJ2-7; size: few; length: 15; D: NA; DNA: TGTGCCAGCAGCTTAGGGTGGGGCAGTTCCTACGAGCAGTACTTC; CDR3: CASSLGWGSSYEQYF
V: TRBV6-5; J: TRBJ1-1; size: few; length: 14; D: NA; DNA: TGTGCCAGCAGTCGGAGGGGACTCAACACTGAAGCTTTCTTT; CDR3: CASSRRGLNTEAFF
V: TRBV28; J: TRBJ2-7; size: NA; length: 16; D: TRBD1; DNA: TGTGCCAGCAGCTCAACCGGGACAGGGAAGGCCTACGAGCAGTACTTC; CDR3: CASSSTGTGKAYEQYF
V: TRBV6-5; J: TRBJ2-1; size: NA; length: 11; D: TRBD2; DNA: TGTGCCAGCAGAGCCCTAGCGGGTGAGTTCTTC; CDR3: CASRALAGEFF
V: TRBV18; J: TRBJ1-5; size: NA; length: 14; D: TRBD1; DNA: TGTGCCAGCTCAACGGGACAGGGGGTACAGCCCCAGCATTTT; CDR3: CASSTGQGVQPQHF
V: TRBV27; J: TRBJ2-3; size: few; length: 15; D: NA; DNA: TGTGCCAGCAGTTCCATGGGACTCCCCACGAATACGCAGTATTTT; CDR3: CASSSMGLPTNTQYF
V: TRBV29-1; J: TRBJ2-5; size: NA; length: 13; D: TRBD2; DNA: TGCAGCGTTGCCGGGACTATCGGGGAGACCCAGTACTTC; CDR3: CSVAGTIGETQYF
V: TRBV6-2/TRBV6-3; J: TRBJ1-5; size: NA; length: 14; D: TRBD1; DNA: TGTGCCAGCAGTTCAGACAGGGGAATCAAGCCCCAGCATTTT; CDR3: CASSSDRGIKPQHF
V: TRBV5-6; J: TRBJ2-7; size: NA; length: 17; D: NA; DNA: TGTGCCAGCAGCTTGATCAAAGTGGTCAGGGGCCCCTACGAGCAGTACTTC; CDR3: CASSLIKVVRGPYEQYF
V: TRBV6-1; J: TRBJ2-2; size: NA; length: 19; D: TRBD2; DNA: TGTGCCAGCAGTGACACCGGGACTAGCGGGAGGGCCTGGGGCGGGGAGCTGTTTTTT; CDR3: CASSDTGTSGRAWGGELFF
V: TRBV3-1/TRBV3-2; J: TRBJ1-5; size: NA; length: 17; D: NA; DNA: TGTGCCAGCAGCCACCCTGAGACAGAATGGGTACATCAGCCCCAGCATTTT; CDR3: CASSHPETEWVHQPQHF
V: TRBV10-3; J: TRBJ2-1; size: NA; length: 16; D: TRBD2; DNA: TGTGCCATCAGTGAGCCGGGGACTAGCGCAGGGAATGAGCAGTTCTTC; CDR3: CAISEPGTSAGNEQFF
V: TRBV27; J: TRBJ2-5; size: once; length: 15; D: TRBD1; DNA: TGTGCCAGCAGATCGGGACAGGGGGAAATAGGAGCCCAGTACTTC; CDR3: CASRSGQGEIGAQYF